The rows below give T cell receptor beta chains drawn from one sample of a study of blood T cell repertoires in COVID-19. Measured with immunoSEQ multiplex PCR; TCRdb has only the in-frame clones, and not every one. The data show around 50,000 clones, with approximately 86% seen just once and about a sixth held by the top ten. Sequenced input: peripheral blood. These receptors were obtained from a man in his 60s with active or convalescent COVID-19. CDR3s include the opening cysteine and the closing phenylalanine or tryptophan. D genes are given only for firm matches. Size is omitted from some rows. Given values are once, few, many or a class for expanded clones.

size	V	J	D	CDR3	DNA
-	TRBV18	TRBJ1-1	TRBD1	CASSPRGTALLGPEAFF	TGTGCCAGCTCACCACGCGGGACAGCCCTCTTAGGGCCTGAAGCTTTCTTT
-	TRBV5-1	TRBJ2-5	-	CASKVQAQETQYF	TGCGCCAGCAAGGTACAGGCCCAAGAGACCCAGTACTTC
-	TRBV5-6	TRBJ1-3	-	CASSLGPFSGNTIYF	TGTGCCAGCAGCTTGGGGCCTTTCTCTGGAAACACCATATATTTT
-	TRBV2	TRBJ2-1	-	CASDDFLEQFF	TGTGCCAGCGACGACTTCCTTGAGCAGTTCTTC
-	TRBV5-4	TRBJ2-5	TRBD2	CASRQGSGGPSQETQYF	TGTGCCAGCAGGCAAGGTAGCGGGGGGCCTTCCCAAGAGACCCAGTACTTC
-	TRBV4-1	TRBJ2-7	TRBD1	CASSQVTGGAHEQYF	TGCGCCAGCAGCCAAGTGACAGGGGGAGCCCACGAGCAGTACTTC
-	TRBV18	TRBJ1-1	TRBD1	CASSPPAGGGNTEAFF	TGTGCCAGCTCACCACCCGCAGGGGGTGGAAATACTGAAGCTTTCTTT
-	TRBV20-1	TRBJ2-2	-	CSASRDSSGELFF	TGCAGTGCTAGTAGGGACTCCAGCGGGGAGCTGTTTTTT
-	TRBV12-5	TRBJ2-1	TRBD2	CASGLGASGVEQFF	TGTGCTAGTGGTTTGGGTGCTAGCGGGGTTGAGCAGTTCTTC
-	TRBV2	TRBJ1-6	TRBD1	CASSSGQGSNSPLHF	TGTGCCAGCAGTTCGGGACAGGGATCGAATTCACCCCTCCACTTT
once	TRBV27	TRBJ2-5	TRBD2	CASSLSVAGSRETQYF	TGTGCCAGCAGCCTGAGCGTAGCGGGGTCTAGGGAGACCCAGTACTTC
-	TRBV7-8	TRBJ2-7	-	CASSLGAGSSYEQYF	TGTGCCAGCAGCTTAGGGGCCGGGAGCTCCTACGAGCAGTACTTC
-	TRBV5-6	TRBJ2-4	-	CASRTAQLGRNNIQYF	TGTGCCAGCAGGACTGCCCAATTGGGGAGGAACAACATTCAGTACTTC
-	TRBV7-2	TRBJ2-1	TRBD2	CASSWTSGGAIGYNEQFF	TGTGCCAGCAGCTGGACTAGCGGGGGGGCTATCGGGTACAATGAGCAGTTCTTC
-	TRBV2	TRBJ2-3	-	CASGWRGGTDTQYF	TGTGCCAGCGGGTGGCGCGGGGGCACAGATACGCAGTATTTT
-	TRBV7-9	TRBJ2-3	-	CASSLGEAQYF	TGTGCCAGCAGCTTGGGGGAGGCGCAGTATTTT
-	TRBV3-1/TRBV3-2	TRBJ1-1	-	CASSQELGLNTEAFF	TGTGCCAGCAGCCAAGAATTGGGGCTGAACACTGAAGCTTTCTTT
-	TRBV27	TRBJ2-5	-	CASSTFESREETQYF	TGTGCCAGCAGTACCTTCGAATCGAGGGAGGAGACCCAGTACTTC
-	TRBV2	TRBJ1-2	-	CASSDRGPKGYTF	TGTGCCAGCAGTGACCGGGGTCCTAAGGGCTACACCTTC
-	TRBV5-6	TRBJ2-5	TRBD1	CASSLFTGTAIQETQYF	TGTGCCAGCAGCTTGTTTACCGGGACAGCGATTCAAGAGACCCAGTACTTC
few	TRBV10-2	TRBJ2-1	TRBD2	CASKWAGGGDEQFF	TGCGCCAGCAAGTGGGCGGGGGGGGGCGATGAGCAGTTCTTC
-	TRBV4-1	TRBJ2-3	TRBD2	CASSRGGGVKITSTDTQYF	TGCGCCAGCAGCAGGGGCGGGGGTGTGAAAATAACTAGCACAGATACGCAGTATTTT
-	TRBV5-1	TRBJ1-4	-	CASRLGRGSEKLFF	TGCGCCAGCAGGTTGGGGCGCGGTTCTGAAAAACTGTTTTTT
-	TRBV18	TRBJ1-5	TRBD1	CASSPGTAYSNQPQHF	TGTGCCAGCTCACCGGGGACAGCTTATAGCAATCAGCCCCAGCATTTT
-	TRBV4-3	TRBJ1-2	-	CASSQDRAGHYGYTF	TGCGCCAGCAGCCAAGATCGAGCAGGGCACTATGGCTACACCTTC
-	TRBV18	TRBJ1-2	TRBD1	CASSPGQGEAGYTF	TGTGCCAGCTCGCCTGGACAGGGCGAGGCTGGCTACACCTTC
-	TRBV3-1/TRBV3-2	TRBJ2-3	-	CASSQGPGTDTQYF	TGTGCCAGCAGCCAAGGCCCAGGCACAGATACGCAGTATTTT
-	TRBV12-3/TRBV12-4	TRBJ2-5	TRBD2	CASRTSGETQYF	TGTGCCAGCAGGACTAGCGGCGAGACCCAGTACTTC
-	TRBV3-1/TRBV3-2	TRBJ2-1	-	CASSQDFSNNEQFF	TGTGCCAGCAGCCAAGATTTCAGTAATAATGAGCAGTTCTTC
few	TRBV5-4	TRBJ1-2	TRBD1	CASSPYRGGYTF	TGTGCCAGCAGCCCCTACAGGGGTGGCTACACCTTC
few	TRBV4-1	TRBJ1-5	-	CASSQEVAQGFQPQHF	TGCGCCAGCAGCCAAGAAGTAGCCCAGGGTTTTCAGCCCCAGCATTTT
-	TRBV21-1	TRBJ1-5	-	CASSKCWSEDRQPQHF	TGTGCCAGCAGCAAATGTTGGAGTGAGGATAGGCAGCCCCAGCATTTT
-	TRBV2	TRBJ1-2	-	CASSEGGWDYGYTF	TGTGCCAGCAGTGAAGGAGGGTGGGACTATGGCTACACCTTC
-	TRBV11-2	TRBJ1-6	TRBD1	CASSWRTGASPLHF	TGTGCCAGCAGCTGGCGGACAGGGGCTTCACCCCTCCACTTT
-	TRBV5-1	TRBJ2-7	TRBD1	CASSFSPGQGVFEQYF	TGCGCCAGCAGCTTCAGCCCGGGACAGGGGGTTTTCGAGCAGTACTTC
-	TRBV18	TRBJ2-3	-	CASSPDRQSLGTDTQYF	TGTGCCAGCTCACCAGACAGGCAATCCCTTGGGACAGATACGCAGTATTTT
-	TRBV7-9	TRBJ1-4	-	CASSLAGELFF	TGTGCCAGCAGCTTAGCAGGGGAACTGTTTTTT
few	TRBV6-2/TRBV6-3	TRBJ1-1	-	CASSYLRNTEAFF	TGTGCCAGCAGTTATCTGAGGAACACTGAAGCTTTCTTT
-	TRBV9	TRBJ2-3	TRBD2	CASSATSGVGTDTQYF	TGTGCCAGCAGTGCCACCAGCGGGGTAGGCACAGATACGCAGTATTTT
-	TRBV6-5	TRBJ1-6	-	CASNERANSPLHF	TGTGCCAGCAACGAGCGGGCCAATTCACCCCTCCACTTT
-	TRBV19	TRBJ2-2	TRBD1	CASSWTGGAGELFF	TGTGCCAGTAGTTGGACAGGGGGCGCCGGGGAGCTGTTTTTT
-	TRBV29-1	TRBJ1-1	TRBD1	CSAHTRQGGRVVAFF	TGCAGCGCTCACACACGACAGGGGGGGAGGGTGGTAGCTTTCTTT
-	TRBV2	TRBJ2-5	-	CASTGDSQETQYF	TGTGCCAGCACGGGGGACAGCCAAGAGACCCAGTACTTC
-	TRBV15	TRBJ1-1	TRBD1	CATRQGFFTEAFF	TGTGCCACACGACAGGGATTTTTCACTGAAGCTTTCTTT